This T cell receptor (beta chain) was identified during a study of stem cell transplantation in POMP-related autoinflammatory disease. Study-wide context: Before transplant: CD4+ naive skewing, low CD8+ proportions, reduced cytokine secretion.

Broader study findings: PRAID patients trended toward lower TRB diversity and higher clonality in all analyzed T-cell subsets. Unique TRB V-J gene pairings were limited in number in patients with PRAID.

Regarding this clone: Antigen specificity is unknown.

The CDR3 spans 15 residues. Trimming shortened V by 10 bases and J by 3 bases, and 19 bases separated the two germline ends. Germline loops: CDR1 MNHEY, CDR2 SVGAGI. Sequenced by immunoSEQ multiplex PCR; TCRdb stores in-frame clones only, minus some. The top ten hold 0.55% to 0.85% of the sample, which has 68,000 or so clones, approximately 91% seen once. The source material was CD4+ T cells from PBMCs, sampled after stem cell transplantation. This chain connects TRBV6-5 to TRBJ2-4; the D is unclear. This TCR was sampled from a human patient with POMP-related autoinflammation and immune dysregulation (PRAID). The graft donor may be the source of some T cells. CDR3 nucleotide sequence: TGTGCCAACAGAGTTCTCTTTCCTGGCAAAAACATTCAGTACTTC. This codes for CANRVLFPGKNIQYF.